The 12 T cell receptor beta chains reported below all come from one sample, sequenced in a study of T cell responses to AZD1222 COVID-19 vaccine. Profiling relied on immunoSEQ multiplex PCR, and the TCRdb table lists in-frame clones only, not all of them. Of around 140,000 clones detected, approximately 93% appear once; the ten largest clones hold more than 0.8%. The material was peripheral blood, obtained on day 0 of MenACWY control vaccination. These receptor sequences come from an adult in good health.

This chain links TRBV7-7 with TRBJ2-1, with 10 bases lining up with TRBD2. There are 16 residues in the CDR3. Germline lookup yields CDR1 SSHAT and CDR2 FNYEAQ (reference sequence). After removal of 1 base from V and 3 bases from J, the junction contained 3 bases not matched to a gene. The chain's CDR3 is CASSLESGRGYNEQFF. Here the CDR3 DNA reads TGTGCCAGCAGCTTAGAGAGCGGGAGGGGCTACAATGAGCAGTTCTTC.

J is TRBJ1-2 and V is TRBV10-3, with D tentatively TRBD1 (5 bases). The CDR3 consists of 13 residues. The germline V and J ends were trimmed by 10 bases and 1 base, with 13 bases remaining between them. Germline CDR1 reads ENHRY; CDR2 reads SYGVKD. CDR3 in amino acids: CATQGVNNYGYTF. For the CDR3, the DNA is TGTGCCACACAAGGGGTCAATAACTATGGCTACACCTTC.

Only one count was recorded for this clone. The J gene is TRBJ2-2, the V gene TRBV7-3, with 10 bases lining up with TRBD1. This CDR3 region has 15 residues. J lost 4 bases, V lost 4 bases, and 3 bases had no gene match. CDR1 and CDR2 from the germline V gene are SGHTA and FQGTGA. The CDR3 sequence is CASSSTGGVTGELFF. Written as DNA, the CDR3 is TGTGCCAGCAGCTCGACAGGGGGCGTCACCGGGGAGCTGTTTTTT.

This rearrangement joins TRBV5-4 to TRBJ1-1; TRBD1 is a possible D gene (5 bases). The V end was cut by 1 base, the J end by 3 bases, with 10 bases between. The V gene's germline CDR1 is SGHNT and CDR2 YYREEE (reference sequence). The CDR3 consists of 14 residues. The CDR3 reads CASSLRGGDTEAFF. The DNA of the CDR3 is TGTGCCAGCAGCTTGCGGGGAGGGGACACTGAAGCTTTCTTT.

The rearrangement links TRBV5-1 to TRBJ2-3, with D unclear. The CDR3 spans 17 residues. V was clipped by 4 bases and J by 6 bases, with 24 bases between them. CDR1 and CDR2 (germline): SGHRS, YFSETQ. In DNA, the CDR3 is TGCGCCAGCAGCCCCCCGGGTGTGGTAACCCAATCGGATACGCAGTATTTT. This codes for CASSPPGVVTQSDTQYF.

V is TRBV4-1 and J is TRBJ2-1; 9 bases map to TRBD1. The V gene's germline CDR1 is MGHRA and CDR2 YSYEKL. V gave up 3 bases and J gave up 7 bases; unmatched junction bases: 10. The CDR3 has 16 residues. The CDR3 sequence: CASSQAPGQGVNEQFF. Written as DNA, the CDR3 is TGCGCCAGCAGCCAGGCCCCGGGACAGGGAGTGAATGAGCAGTTCTTC.

CDR3 in amino acids: CASSTGRASFNQPQHF. For the CDR3, the DNA is TGTGCCAGTAGTACCGGCAGGGCCTCCTTCAATCAGCCCCAGCATTTT. The V and J genes are TRBV19 and TRBJ1-5, with D possibly matching TRBD1 (5 bases). Germline CDR1 and CDR2: LNHDA and SQIVND (reference sequence). This CDR3 has 16 amino acids. The V gene lost 4 bases and the J gene lost 3 bases, with 16 bases spanning the gap. Full variable domain (outside the CDR3, taken from reference TRBV19 and TRBJ1-5): DGGITQSPKYLFRKEGQNVTLSCEQNLNHDAMYWYRQDPGQGLRLIYYSQIVNDFQKGDIAEGYSVSREKKESFPLTVTSAQKNPTAFYLCASSTGRASFNQPQHFGDGTRLSIL.

J is TRBJ1-1 and V is TRBV29-1; 8 bases line up with TRBD1. This CDR3 spans 13 amino acids. Trimming took 1 base from V and 3 from J; bases not matched to a gene: 1. Germline lookup yields CDR1 SQVTM and CDR2 ANQGSEA. CDR3 sequence reads: CSVEGDRHTEAFF. In DNA, the CDR3 is TGCAGCGTTGAAGGGGACAGGCACACTGAAGCTTTCTTT.

The chain recombines TRBV28 with TRBJ1-2; D gene ambiguous. From germline, CDR1 is MDHEN and CDR2 SYDVKM. The V end was cut by 3 bases, the J end by 2 bases, with 7 bases between. This CDR3 is built from 13 residues. Written as DNA, the CDR3 is TGTGCCAGCAGTTTGGTACTCAACTATGGCTACACCTTC. Translating it yields CASSLVLNYGYTF.

V usage is TRBV18 and J usage is TRBJ1-6; possibly TRBD1 for D (6 bases). The CDR3 contains 16 residues. Per the germline V gene, CDR1 is KGHSH and CDR2 is LQKENI. V dropped 3 bases and J dropped 8 bases, with 17 bases sitting between them. The CDR3 DNA follows: TGTGCCAGCTCACCTAGCGGGGGCGTTATCGATTCACCCCTCCACTTT. Translating it yields CASSPSGGVIDSPLHF.

V is TRBV28 and J is TRBJ2-3; D possibly corresponds to TRBD1 (6 bases). Germline V gene data show CDR1 as MDHEN and CDR2 as SYDVKM. The CDR3 loop spans 15 amino acids. Trimming stripped 9 bases from V and 8 bases from J, with 24 bases between. The CDR3 region has the DNA TGTGCCAGGGAAGGACAGAACGGGCATGAGGCTACGCAGTATTTT. Its translation: CAREGQNGHEATQYF.

CDR3 loop: CASSLTGAGNTIYF. The CDR3, as DNA: TGTGCCAGCAGCTTGACAGGGGCTGGAAACACCATATATTTT. The chain combines TRBV7-9 with TRBJ1-3; 8 nucleotides align to TRBD1. Germline CDR1 and CDR2: SEHNR and FQNEAQ (reference sequence). The junction had 0 bases not matched to a gene; V was cut back by 3 bases and J by 2 bases. This CDR3 comprises 14 residues.